These 14 T cell receptor beta chains were all obtained from the same sample, sequenced in a study of OX40 agonist ivuxolimab in advanced cancers. The repertoire was sequenced with immunoSEQ multiplex PCR; TCRdb's copy has only in-frame clones and lacks some. The data contain some 25,000 clones, roughly four fifths of them singletons. The input for sequencing was CD4+ or CD8+ T cells sorted from blood, taken in a trial of the OX40 agonist ivuxolimab. These receptors were collected from an adult with an advanced solid tumor such as melanoma, head and neck, liver or kidney cancer.

The chain employs TRBV15 and TRBJ1-3; TRBD1 might be the D (5 bases). The CDR3 is 17 residues long. The germline V and J ends were trimmed by 3 bases and 0 bases, with 15 bases remaining between them. The V gene's germline CDR1 is LNHNV and CDR2 YYDKDF (reference sequence). CDR3 in DNA: TGTGCCACCAGCAGTCCGGGGTCAGGGTTCTCTGGAAACACCATATATTTT. This gives the protein CATSSPGSGFSGNTIYF.

This clone was picked up a small number of times. This chain joins TRBV15 and TRBJ2-1; 11 positions agree with TRBD2. There are 16 residues in the CDR3. With V trimmed by 1 base and J by 4 bases, 3 bases remained unmatched. Germline-derived CDR1 and CDR2 are LNHNV and YYDKDF (reference sequence). CDR3 nucleotides: TGTGCCACCAGCAGAGTACTAGCGGGGGAGTACAATGAGCAGTTCTTC. This encodes CATSRVLAGEYNEQFF.

The chain uses TRBV10-3 and TRBJ1-1; the D gene is possibly TRBD1 (6 bases). The germline V gene has CDR1 ENHRY and CDR2 SYGVKD. Trimming removed 6 bases from V and 0 bases from J, with 14 bases in between. The CDR3 loop spans 15 amino acids. The DNA of the CDR3 is TGTGCCATCAGCCACCCGGGACAACTGAACACTGAAGCTTTCTTT. This translates into CAISHPGQLNTEAFF.

V is TRBV6-6 and J is TRBJ2-7; no clear D gene. The CDR3 is 11 residues long. Trimming shortened V by 4 bases and J by 3 bases, and 4 bases separated the two germline ends. CDR1 is MNHNY and CDR2 is SVGAGI in the germline V gene (reference sequence). The DNA of the CDR3 is TGTGCCAGCAGTTTGGGCTACGAGCAGTACTTC. Amino acid sequence: CASSLGYEQYF.

The chain links TRBV9 to TRBJ2-7; D is unresolved. Trimming removed 4 bases at V and 4 bases at J, with 12 bases between. Per germline, CDR1 SGDLS and CDR2 YYNGEE. The CDR3 is made up of 13 amino acids. As DNA, the CDR3 is TGTGCCAGCAGCCTCTCGCCCGGGTACGAGCAGTACTTC. Encoded protein: CASSLSPGYEQYF.

V gene TRBV7-9 combines with J gene TRBJ1-2; D remains unclear. CDR3 length equals 15 residues. Germline values: CDR1 SEHNR, CDR2 FQNEAQ (reference sequence). Trimming took 1 base from V and 2 from J, leaving 11 bases between them. CDR3 amino acids: CASSLVGQLNYGYTF. The CDR3 region has the DNA TGTGCCAGCAGCTTAGTTGGTCAGCTAAACTATGGCTACACCTTC.

The chain employs TRBV19 and TRBJ1-4, with TRBD1 as a possible D gene (5 bases). V lost 4 bases and J lost 8, with 14 bases in between. There are 14 residues in the CDR3. From germline, CDR1 is LNHDA and CDR2 SQIVND (reference sequence). CDR3 coding DNA: TGTGCCAGTAGTACGGGGGGATCCGGGGAAAAACTGTTTTTT. Protein product: CASSTGGSGEKLFF.

This chain links TRBV19 with TRBJ1-4, with D perhaps matching TRBD1 (5 bases). CDR1 LNHDA and CDR2 SQIVND come from the germline V gene (reference sequence). Trimming cost V 11 bases and J 7 bases, with 20 bases left between them. CDR3 size: 14 residues. The CDR3 loop is CAGSQRGIGEKLFF. CDR3 in DNA: TGTGCCGGCAGCCAGCGGGGCATCGGTGAAAAACTGTTTTTT.

This clone is a singleton in its sample. The V call is TRBV4-1, the J call TRBJ2-7, with D perhaps matching TRBD2 (5 bases). The CDR3 extends over 15 amino acids. The germline V gene encodes CDR1 MGHRA and CDR2 YSYEKL. Trimming removed 0 bases from V and 0 bases from J, with 9 bases in between. The DNA of the CDR3 is TGCGCCAGCAGCCAAGAGGCCGGGAACTCCTACGAGCAGTACTTC. Translating it yields CASSQEAGNSYEQYF.

The rearrangement uses TRBV5-1 and TRBJ2-7, with D possibly matching TRBD2 (5 bases). Germline values: CDR1 SGHRS, CDR2 YFSETQ. The CDR3 is 15 residues long. V was shortened by 1 base and J by 0 bases, with 11 bases between the two germline ends. CDR3 nucleotide sequence: TGCGCCAGCAGCTTGACAACGGGGTACTCCTACGAGCAGTACTTC. Translated, it gives CASSLTTGYSYEQYF.

CDR3 nucleotide sequence: TGTGCCAGCAGCTTCACTAGCGGGACACGCGAGCAGTACTTC. Its protein product is CASSFTSGTREQYF. The J gene is TRBJ2-7, the V gene TRBV7-8, with TRBD2 matching over 10 bases. The CDR3 covers 14 residues. V lost 3 bases to trimming and J lost 6 bases; unmatched junction nucleotides: 5. CDR1 is SGHVS, CDR2 FQNEAQ, per germline.

Turning to this clone: The same CDR3 can be traced to other DNA sequences in this sample. This chain uses TRBV5-6 with TRBJ2-7, with no clear D. V was pared by 1 base and J by 0 bases, with 8 bases between. Germline loops: CDR1 SGHDT, CDR2 YYEEEE. The CDR3 consists of 14 residues. Here the CDR3 DNA reads TGTGCCAGCAGCTTGACGGAGAGCTCCTACGAGCAGTACTTC. This encodes CASSLTESSYEQYF.

The chain links TRBV14 to TRBJ2-7; D perhaps matches TRBD2 (6 bases). Germline-derived CDR1 and CDR2 are SGHDN and FVKESK. This CDR3 is 12 amino acids long. Trimming took 7 bases from V and 5 from J, leaving 12 bases between them. The CDR3 loop reads CASNVGGNEQYF. CDR3 DNA: TGTGCCAGCAATGTGGGGGGAAACGAGCAGTACTTC. The full variable domain, rest sourced from reference TRBV14 and TRBJ2-7, is EAGVTQFPSHSVIEKGQTVTLRCDPISGHDNLYWYRRVMGKEIKFLLHFVKESKQDESGMPNNRFLAERTGGTYSTLKVQPAELEDSGVYFCASNVGGNEQYFGPGTRLTVT.

The table lists this clone with a count of one. The rearrangement links TRBV7-3 to TRBJ1-6; weak D call: TRBD1 (6 bases). CDR3 size: 18 residues. Germline V gives CDR1 SGHTA, CDR2 FQGTGA. Trimming took off 4 bases at V and 2 bases at J, with 18 bases between the two ends. CDR3 region: CASSSPGGEIPYNSPLHF. For the CDR3, the DNA is TGTGCCAGCAGCTCACCGGGGGGCGAGATTCCCTATAATTCACCCCTCCACTTT.